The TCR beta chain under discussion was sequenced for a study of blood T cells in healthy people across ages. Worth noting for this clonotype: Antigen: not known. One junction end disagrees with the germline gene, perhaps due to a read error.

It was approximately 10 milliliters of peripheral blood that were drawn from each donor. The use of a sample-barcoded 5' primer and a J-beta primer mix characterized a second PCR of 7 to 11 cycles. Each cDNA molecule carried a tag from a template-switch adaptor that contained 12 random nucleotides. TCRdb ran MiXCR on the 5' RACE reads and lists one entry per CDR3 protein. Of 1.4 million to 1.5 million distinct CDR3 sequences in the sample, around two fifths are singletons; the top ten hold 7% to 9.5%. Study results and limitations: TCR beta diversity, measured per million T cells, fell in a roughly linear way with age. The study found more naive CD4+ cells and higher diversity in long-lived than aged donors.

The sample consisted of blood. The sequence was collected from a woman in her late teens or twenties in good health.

For the CDR3, the DNA is TGTGCCAGCGGTTACTCGAGAGGAACAGGGGGCGATGGCTACACCTTC. It is translated as CASGYSRGTGGDGYTF. This chain joins TRBV6-6 and TRBJ1-2, with 9 nucleotides matching TRBD1. This CDR3 comprises 16 residues. Germline V CDR1 and CDR2: MNHNY, SVGAGI (reference sequence).